This T cell receptor (beta chain) was found in a study of vaccination and CD4 T cells after COVID-19. Study in general: Blood was drawn a median around 66 days post second dose, range 14 to 241.

The Oncomine TCR Beta short-read assay sequenced DNA from cultured CD4+ T cells. Genomic DNA extraction was carried out from cultured CD4+ T cells. TCRdb reprocessed the PCR reads with MiXCR, giving one entry per CDR3 protein. The table has roughly 16,000 distinct CDR3 sequences, nearly 40% seen once. As to treatment: roughly nine-day PBMC culture with coronavirus spike peptide pools or control peptides (ViraFEST assay). Antigen-specific T cells were expanded with peptide pools by ViraFEST, and TCRs were then sequenced. The CDR3 spans 15 residues. V was clipped by 5 bases and J by 4 bases, with 15 bases between them. For this clonotype: Its antigen is not identified.

The J gene is TRBJ2-4, the V gene TRBV12-3 or TRBV12-4; the D gene could be TRBD1 or TRBD2 (5 bases each). What was sequenced was CD4+ T cells from blood, cultured in vitro. This TCR was sampled from a human donor who had recovered from COVID-19. The CDR3 bases are TGTGCCAGCAGTACCAACCGGGACGGAAAAAACATTCAGTACTTC. It specifies CASSTNRDGKNIQYF.